The present TCR beta chain was sequenced within a study of cytomegalovirus exposure and HLA in healthy donors. Study outcomes and limitations: Rare TCR sequences predominated, though certain public TCRs were found in many donors. Accounts indicate the classifier identified cytomegalovirus status with strong specificity and sensitivity.

The length of the CDR3 is 16 residues. Germline-derived CDR1 and CDR2 are GTSNPN and SVGIG (reference sequence). V shed 0 bases and J shed 3 bases, with 15 bases lying between them. A note on this clone: The antigen remains undetermined.

Among the donors, all were healthy bone marrow donors. With 60 Vbeta and 13 Jbeta primers, the PCR was carried out. Profiled with immunoSEQ multiplex PCR; TCRdb holds only in-frame clones, not every one. Of roughly 150,000 clones listed, 82% are singletons. The chain couples TRBV30 to TRBJ2-4; weak D call: TRBD2 (5 bases). The TCR originated in a man aged 30-40 years in good health and CMV-seropositive. The sample comprised PBMCs. Here the CDR3 reads CAWSVRAAEDKNIQYF. The CDR3 DNA reads TGTGCCTGGAGTGTACGCGCCGCGGAGGACAAAAACATTCAGTACTTC.